These 2 T cell receptor beta chains came from one sample sequenced in a study of shared clonotypes between healthy human individuals. The assay was immunoSEQ multiplex PCR, and TCRdb's table has in-frame clones only and misses some. The sample consists of some 1.5 million clones, nearly 99% of them appearing once. The sequenced material came from naive CD4+ T cells sorted from blood. Subset noted: CD45RA+ positively selected. The receptors originated from a man aged 25-40 years in good health.

The chain uses TRBV9 and TRBJ2-5, with TRBD2 matching 12 bases. Germline V lookup: CDR1 SGDLS, CDR2 YYNGEE. This CDR3 is 16 amino acids long. V lost 3 bases, J lost 5 bases, and 8 bases stayed unmatched. CDR3 sequence (DNA): TGTGCCAGCAGCGGAGTACTAGCGGGAGGTTGGGAGACCCAGTACTTC. This translates into CASSGVLAGGWETQYF.

This chain uses TRBV2 with TRBJ2-3; 7 positions match TRBD1. The CDR3 is made up of 15 amino acids. The V segment lost 8 bases and the J segment 2 bases; nucleotides outside the gene matches: 10. CDR1 is SNHLY, CDR2 FYNNEI, per germline. CDR3 DNA sequence: TGTGCCAGCTCCCCATCGGGACAGCACACAGATACGCAGTATTTT. Translating gives CASSPSGQHTDTQYF.